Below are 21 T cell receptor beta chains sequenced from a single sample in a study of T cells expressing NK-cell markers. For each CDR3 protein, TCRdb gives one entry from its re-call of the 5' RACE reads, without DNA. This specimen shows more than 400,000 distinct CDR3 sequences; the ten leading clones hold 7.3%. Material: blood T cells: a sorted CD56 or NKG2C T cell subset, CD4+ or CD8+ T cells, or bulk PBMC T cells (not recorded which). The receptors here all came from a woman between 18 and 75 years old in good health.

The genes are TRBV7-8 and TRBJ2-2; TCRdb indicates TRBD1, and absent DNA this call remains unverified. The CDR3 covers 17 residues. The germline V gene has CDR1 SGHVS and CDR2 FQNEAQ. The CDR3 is CASSLVFGGARTGELFF.

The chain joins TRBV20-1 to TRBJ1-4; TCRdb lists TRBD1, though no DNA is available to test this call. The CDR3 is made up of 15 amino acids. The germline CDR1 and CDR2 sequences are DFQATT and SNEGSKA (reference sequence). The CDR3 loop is CSASARTGFGEKLFF.

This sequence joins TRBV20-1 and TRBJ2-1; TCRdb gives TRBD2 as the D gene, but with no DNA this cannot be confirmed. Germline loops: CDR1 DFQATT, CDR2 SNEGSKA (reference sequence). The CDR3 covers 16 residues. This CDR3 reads CSARVTGTSGYNEQFF.

The CDR3 sequence is CASSLDPTEAFF. This sequence joins TRBV19 and TRBJ1-1. Germline-derived CDR1 and CDR2 are LNHDA and SQIVND (reference sequence). The CDR3 is made up of 12 amino acids.

CDR3 loop: CASSQAAVGNTIYF. The chain combines TRBV3-1 with TRBJ1-3. Germline assignment: CDR1 LGHDT and CDR2 YNNKEL (reference sequence). The CDR3 totals 14 residues.

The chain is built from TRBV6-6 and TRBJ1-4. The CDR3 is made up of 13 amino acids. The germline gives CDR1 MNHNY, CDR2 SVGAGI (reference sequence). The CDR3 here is CASSWASNEKLFF.

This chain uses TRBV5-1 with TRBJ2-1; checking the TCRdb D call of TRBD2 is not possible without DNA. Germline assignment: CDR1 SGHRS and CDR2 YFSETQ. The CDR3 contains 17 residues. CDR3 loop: CASSGSLSGRTYNEQFF.

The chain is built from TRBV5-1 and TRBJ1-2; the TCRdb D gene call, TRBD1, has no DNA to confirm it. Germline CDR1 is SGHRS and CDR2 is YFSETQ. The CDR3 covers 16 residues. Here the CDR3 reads CASSLGPGTAGVGYTF.

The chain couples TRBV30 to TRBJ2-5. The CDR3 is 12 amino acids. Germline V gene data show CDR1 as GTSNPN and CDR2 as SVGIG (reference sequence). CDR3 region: CAWRRNQETQYF.

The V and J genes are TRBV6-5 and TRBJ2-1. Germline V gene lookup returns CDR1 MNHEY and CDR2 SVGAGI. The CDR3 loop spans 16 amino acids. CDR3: CASSYWSGSSYNEQFF.

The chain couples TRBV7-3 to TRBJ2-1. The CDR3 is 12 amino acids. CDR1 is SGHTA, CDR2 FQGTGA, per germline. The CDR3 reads CASRMQSNEQFF. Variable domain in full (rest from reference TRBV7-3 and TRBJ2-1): GAGVSQTPSNKVTEKGKYVELRCDPISGHTALYWYRQSLGQGPEFLIYFQGTGAADDSGLPNDRFFAVRPEGSVSTLKIQRTERGDSAVYLCASRMQSNEQFFGPGTRLTVL.

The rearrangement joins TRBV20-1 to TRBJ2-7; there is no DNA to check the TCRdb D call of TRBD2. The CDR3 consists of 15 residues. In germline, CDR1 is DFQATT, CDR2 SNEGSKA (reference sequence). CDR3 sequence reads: CSASKPTSGRDEQYF.

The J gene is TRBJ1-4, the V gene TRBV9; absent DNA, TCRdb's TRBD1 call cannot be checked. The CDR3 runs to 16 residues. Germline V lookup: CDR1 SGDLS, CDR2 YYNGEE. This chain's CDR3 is CASSPQGGATNEKLFF.

The CDR3 spells CASSLGAPYEQYF. The chain is built from TRBV7-9 and TRBJ2-7. Germline CDR1 SEHNR, CDR2 FQNEAQ (reference sequence). This CDR3 comprises 13 residues.

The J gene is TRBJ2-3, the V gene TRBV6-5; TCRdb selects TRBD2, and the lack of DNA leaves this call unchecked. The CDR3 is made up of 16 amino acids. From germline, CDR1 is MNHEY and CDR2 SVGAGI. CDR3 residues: CASRHSLAGAGDTQYF.

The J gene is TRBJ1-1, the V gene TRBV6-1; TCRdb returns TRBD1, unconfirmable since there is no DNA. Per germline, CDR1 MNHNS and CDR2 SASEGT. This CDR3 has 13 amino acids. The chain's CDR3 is CASRQTENTEAFF.

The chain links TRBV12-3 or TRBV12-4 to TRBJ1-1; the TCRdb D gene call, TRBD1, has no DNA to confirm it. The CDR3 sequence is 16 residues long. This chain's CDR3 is CASSPVGAGMGTEAFF.

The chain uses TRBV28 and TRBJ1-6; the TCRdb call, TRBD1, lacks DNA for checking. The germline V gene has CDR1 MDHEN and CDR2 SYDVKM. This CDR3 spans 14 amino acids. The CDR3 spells CASSRQGLGSPLHF.

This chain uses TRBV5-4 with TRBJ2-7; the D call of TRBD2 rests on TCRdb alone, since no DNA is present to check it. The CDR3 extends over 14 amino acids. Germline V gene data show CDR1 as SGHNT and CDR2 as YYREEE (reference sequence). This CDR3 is CASSFGIRGNEQYF.

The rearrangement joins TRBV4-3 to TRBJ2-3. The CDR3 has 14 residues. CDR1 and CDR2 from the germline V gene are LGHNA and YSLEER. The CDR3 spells CASSQAGKADTQYF.

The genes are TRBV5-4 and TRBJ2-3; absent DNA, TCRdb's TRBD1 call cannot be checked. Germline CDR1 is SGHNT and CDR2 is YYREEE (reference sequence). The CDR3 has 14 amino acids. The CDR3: CASRSREATDTQYF.